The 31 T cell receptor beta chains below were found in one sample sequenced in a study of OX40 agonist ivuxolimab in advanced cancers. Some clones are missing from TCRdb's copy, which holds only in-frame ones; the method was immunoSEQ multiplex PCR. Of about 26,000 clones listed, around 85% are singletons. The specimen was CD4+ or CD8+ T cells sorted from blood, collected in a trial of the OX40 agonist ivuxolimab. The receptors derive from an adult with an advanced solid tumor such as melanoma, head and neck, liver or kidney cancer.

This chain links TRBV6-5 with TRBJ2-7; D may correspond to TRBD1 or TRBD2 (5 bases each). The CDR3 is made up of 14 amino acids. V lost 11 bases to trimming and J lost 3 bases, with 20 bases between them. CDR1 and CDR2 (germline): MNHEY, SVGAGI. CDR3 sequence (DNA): TGTGCCCCACGACTGAGGGGTTTTGGCTACGAGCAGTACTTC. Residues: CAPRLRGFGYEQYF.

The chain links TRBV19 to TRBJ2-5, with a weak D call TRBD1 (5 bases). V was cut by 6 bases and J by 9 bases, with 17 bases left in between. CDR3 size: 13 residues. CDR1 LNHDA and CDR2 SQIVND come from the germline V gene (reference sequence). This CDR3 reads CASRGDRGSSQYF. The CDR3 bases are TGTGCCAGTAGAGGTGATAGGGGTTCCTCCCAGTACTTC.

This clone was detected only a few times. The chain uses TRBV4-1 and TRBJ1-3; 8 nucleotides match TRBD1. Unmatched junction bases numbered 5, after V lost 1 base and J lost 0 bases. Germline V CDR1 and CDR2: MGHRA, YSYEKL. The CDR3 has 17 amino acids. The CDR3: CASSQGGRGPSGNTIYF. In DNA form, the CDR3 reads TGCGCCAGCAGCCAAGGGGGCAGGGGGCCCTCTGGAAACACCATATATTTT.

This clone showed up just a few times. CDR3 region: CASSEDGFNQPQHF. CDR3 sequence (DNA): TGTGCCAGCAGCGAGGACGGTTTCAATCAGCCCCAGCATTTT. V gene TRBV9 combines with J gene TRBJ1-5; D call uncertain. V was cut by 3 bases and J by 3 bases, with 10 bases left in between. The CDR3 has 14 residues. Germline CDR1 reads SGDLS; CDR2 reads YYNGEE.

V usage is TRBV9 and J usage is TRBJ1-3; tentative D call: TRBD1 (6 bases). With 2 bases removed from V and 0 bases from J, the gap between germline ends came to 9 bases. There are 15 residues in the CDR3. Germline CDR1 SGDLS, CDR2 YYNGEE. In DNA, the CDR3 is TGTGCCAGCAGCGTGACAGGACTCTCTGGAAACACCATATATTTT. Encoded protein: CASSVTGLSGNTIYF.

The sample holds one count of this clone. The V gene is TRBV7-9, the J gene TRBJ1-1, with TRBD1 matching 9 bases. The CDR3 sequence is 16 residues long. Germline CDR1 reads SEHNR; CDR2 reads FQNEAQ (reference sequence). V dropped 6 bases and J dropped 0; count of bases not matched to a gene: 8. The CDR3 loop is CASRPSRDRVNTEAFF. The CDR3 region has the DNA TGTGCCAGCAGACCCTCCCGGGACAGGGTGAACACTGAAGCTTTCTTT.

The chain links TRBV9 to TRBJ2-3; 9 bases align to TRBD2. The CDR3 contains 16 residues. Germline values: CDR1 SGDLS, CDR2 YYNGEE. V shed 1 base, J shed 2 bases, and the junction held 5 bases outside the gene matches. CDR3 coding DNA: TGTGCCAGCAGCGTAAATGCGGGAGGGCCCACAGATACGCAGTATTTT. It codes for CASSVNAGGPTDTQYF.

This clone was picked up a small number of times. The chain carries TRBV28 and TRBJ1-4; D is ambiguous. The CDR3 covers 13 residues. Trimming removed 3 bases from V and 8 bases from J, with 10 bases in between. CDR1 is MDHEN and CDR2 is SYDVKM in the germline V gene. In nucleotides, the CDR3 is TGTGCCAGCAGTTTTAACCAGTGGGAAAAACTGTTTTTT. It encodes CASSFNQWEKLFF. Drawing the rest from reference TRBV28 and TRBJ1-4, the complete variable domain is DVKVTQSSRYLVKRTGEKVFLECVQDMDHENMFWYRQDPGLGLRLIYFSYDVKMKEKGDIPEGYSVSREKKERFSLILESASTNQTSMYLCASSFNQWEKLFFGSGTQLSVL.

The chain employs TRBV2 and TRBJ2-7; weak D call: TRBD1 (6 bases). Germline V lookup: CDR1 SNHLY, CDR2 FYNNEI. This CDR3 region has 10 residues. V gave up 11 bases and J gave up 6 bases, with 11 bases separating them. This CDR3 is CAGGGGEQYF. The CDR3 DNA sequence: TGTGCCGGGGGCGGCGGCGAGCAGTACTTC. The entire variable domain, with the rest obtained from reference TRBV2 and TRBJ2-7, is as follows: EPEVTQTPSHQVTQMGQEVILRCVPISNHLYFYWYRQILGQKVEFLVSFYNNEISEKSEIFDDQFSVERPDGSNFTLKIRSTKLEDSAMYFCAGGGGEQYFGPGTRLTVT.

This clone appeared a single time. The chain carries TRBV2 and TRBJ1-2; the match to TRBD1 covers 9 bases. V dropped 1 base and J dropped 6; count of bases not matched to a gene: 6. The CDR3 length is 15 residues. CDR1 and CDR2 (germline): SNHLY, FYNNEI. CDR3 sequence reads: CASSEGGDRENGYTF. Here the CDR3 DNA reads TGTGCCAGCAGTGAAGGAGGGGACAGGGAGAATGGCTACACCTTC.

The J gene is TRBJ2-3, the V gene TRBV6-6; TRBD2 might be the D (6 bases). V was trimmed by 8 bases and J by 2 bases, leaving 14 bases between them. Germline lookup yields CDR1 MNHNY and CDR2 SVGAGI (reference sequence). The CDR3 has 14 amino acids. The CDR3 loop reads CASPGDRNTDTQYF. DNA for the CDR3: TGTGCCAGCCCGGGGGACCGTAACACAGATACGCAGTATTTT.

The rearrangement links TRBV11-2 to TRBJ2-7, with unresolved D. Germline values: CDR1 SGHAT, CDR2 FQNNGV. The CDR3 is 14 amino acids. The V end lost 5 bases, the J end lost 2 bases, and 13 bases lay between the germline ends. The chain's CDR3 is CASSPFPPPYEQYF. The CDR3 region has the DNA TGTGCCAGCAGCCCGTTCCCACCCCCCTACGAGCAGTACTTC.

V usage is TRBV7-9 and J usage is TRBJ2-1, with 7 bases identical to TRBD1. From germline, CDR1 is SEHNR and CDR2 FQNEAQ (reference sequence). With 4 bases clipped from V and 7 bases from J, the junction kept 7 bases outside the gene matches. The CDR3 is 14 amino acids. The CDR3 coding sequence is TGTGCCAGCAGCTCTTGGGGGACAGTTAATGAGCAGTTCTTC. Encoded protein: CASSSWGTVNEQFF.

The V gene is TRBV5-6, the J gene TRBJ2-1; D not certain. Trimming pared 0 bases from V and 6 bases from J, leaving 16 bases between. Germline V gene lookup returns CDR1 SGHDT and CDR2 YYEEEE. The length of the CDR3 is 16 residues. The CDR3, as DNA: TGTGCCAGCAGCTTGGAGGGTCACTCCCTGGGCAATGAGCAGTTCTTC. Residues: CASSLEGHSLGNEQFF.

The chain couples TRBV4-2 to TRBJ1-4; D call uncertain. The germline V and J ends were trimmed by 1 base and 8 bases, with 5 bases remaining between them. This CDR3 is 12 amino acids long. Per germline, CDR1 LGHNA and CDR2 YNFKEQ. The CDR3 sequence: CASSQAGEKLFF. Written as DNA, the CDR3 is TGTGCCAGCAGCCAAGCGGGGGAAAAACTGTTTTTT.

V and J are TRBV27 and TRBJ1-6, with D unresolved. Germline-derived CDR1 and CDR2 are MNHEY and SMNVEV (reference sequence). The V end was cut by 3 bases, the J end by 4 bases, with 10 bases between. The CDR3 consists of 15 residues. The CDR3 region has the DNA TGTGCCAGCAGTTTCCATCAAGGTTATAATTCACCCCTCCACTTT. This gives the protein CASSFHQGYNSPLHF.

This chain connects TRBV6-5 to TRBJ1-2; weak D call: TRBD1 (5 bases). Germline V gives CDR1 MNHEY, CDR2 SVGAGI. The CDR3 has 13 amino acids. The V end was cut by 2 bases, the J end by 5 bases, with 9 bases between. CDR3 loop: CASSYRDLYGYTF. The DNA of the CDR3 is TGTGCCAGCAGTTACCGGGACCTATATGGCTACACCTTC.

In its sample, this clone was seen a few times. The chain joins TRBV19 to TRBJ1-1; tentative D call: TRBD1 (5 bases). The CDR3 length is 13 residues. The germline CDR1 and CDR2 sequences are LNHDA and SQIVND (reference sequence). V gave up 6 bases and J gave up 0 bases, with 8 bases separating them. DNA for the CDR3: TGTGCCAGTAGGGGGACTCTGAACACTGAAGCTTTCTTT. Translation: CASRGTLNTEAFF.

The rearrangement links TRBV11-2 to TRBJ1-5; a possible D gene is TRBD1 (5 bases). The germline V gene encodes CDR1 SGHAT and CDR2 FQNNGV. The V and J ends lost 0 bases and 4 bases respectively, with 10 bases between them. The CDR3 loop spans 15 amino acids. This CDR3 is CASSLDRVSNQPQHF. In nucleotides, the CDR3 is TGTGCCAGCAGCTTAGACAGGGTTAGTAATCAGCCCCAGCATTTT.

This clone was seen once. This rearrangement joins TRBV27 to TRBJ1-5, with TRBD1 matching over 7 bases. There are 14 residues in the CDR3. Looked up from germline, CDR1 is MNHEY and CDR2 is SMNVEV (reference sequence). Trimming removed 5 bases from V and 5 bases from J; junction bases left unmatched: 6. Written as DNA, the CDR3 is TGTGCCAGCAGTCTGGTCCAGGGGGATCAGCCCCAGCATTTT. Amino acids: CASSLVQGDQPQHF.

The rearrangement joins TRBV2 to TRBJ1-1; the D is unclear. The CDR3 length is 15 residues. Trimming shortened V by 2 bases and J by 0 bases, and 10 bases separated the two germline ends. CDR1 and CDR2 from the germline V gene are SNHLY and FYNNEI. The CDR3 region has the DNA TGTGCCAGCAGTGAATTGTTTTATGTGAACACTGAAGCTTTCTTT. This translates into CASSELFYVNTEAFF.

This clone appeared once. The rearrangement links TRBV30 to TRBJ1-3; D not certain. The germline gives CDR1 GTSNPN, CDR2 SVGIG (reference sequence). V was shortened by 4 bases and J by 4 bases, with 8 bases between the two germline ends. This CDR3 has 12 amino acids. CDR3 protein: CAWTQEGNTIYF. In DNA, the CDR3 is TGTGCCTGGACCCAAGAGGGAAACACCATATATTTT. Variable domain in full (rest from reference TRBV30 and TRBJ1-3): SQTIHQWPATLVQPVGSPLSLECTVEGTSNPNLYWYRQAAGRGLQLLFYSVGIGQISSEVPQNLSASRPQDRQFILSSKKLLLSDSGFYLCAWTQEGNTIYFGEGSWLTVV.

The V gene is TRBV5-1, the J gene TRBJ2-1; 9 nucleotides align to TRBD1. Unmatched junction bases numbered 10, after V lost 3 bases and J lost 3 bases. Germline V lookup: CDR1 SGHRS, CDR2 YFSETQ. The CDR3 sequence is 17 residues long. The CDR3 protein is CASSSLEGTGNYNEQFF. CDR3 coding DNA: TGCGCCAGCAGCTCCTTAGAGGGGACAGGGAACTACAATGAGCAGTTCTTC.

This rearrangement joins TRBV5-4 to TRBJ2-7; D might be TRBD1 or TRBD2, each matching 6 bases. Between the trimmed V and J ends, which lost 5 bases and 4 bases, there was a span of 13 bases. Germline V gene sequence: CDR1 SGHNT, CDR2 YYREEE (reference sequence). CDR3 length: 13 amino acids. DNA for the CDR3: TGTGCCAGCAGGTTACAAGGGGGGTACGAGCAGTACTTC. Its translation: CASRLQGGYEQYF.

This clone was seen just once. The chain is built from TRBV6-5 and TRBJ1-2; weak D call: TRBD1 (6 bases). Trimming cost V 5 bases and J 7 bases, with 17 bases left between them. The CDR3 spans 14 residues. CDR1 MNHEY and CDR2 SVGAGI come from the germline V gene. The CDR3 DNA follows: TGTGCCAGCAGTACCCAAGGGGGGGGCGTTGGCTACACCTTC. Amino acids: CASSTQGGGVGYTF.

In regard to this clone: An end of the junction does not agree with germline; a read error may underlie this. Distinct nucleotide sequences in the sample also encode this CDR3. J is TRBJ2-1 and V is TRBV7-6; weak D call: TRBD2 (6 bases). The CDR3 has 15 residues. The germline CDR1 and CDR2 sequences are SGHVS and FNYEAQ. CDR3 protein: CASSLVLFAGTEQFF. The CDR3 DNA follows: TGCGCCAGCAGCTTAGTTTTATTTGCGGGGACTGAGCAGTTCTTC.

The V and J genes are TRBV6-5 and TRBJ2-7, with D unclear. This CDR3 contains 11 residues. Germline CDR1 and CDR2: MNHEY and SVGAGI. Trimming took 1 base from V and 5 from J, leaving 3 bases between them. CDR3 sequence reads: CASSYYHEQYF. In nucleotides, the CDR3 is TGTGCCAGCAGTTACTACCACGAGCAGTACTTC.

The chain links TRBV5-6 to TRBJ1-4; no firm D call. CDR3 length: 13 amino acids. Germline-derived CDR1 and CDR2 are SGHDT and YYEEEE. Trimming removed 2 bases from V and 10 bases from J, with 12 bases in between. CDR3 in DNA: TGTGCCAGCAGCTTTGGAGGTCCCGGAAAACTGTTTTTT. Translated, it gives CASSFGGPGKLFF.

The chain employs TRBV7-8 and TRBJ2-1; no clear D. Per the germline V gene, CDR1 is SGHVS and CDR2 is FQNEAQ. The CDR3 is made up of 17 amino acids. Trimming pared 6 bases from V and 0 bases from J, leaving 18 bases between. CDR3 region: CASSSTPPDPSYNEQFF. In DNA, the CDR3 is TGTGCCAGCAGTTCCACACCCCCGGACCCCTCCTACAATGAGCAGTTCTTC.

CDR3 bases: TGTGCCTGGAGTGTTTTTGATACGTGGCCCGCGGGTAGCTCCTACGAGCAGTACTTC. It specifies CAWSVFDTWPAGSSYEQYF. The J gene is TRBJ2-7, the V gene TRBV30, with D possibly matching TRBD2 (5 bases). The CDR3 sequence is 19 residues long. Germline lookup yields CDR1 GTSNPN and CDR2 SVGIG (reference sequence). Trimming pared 0 bases from V and 0 bases from J, leaving 24 bases between.

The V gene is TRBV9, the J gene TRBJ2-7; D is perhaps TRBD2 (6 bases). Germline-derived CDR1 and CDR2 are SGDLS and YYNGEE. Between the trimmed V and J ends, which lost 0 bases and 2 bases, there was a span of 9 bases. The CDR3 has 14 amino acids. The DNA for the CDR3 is TGTGCCAGCAGCGTAGGGGGAGGTACCTACGAGCAGTACTTC. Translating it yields CASSVGGGTYEQYF.